This T cell receptor beta chain was profiled in a study of cytomegalovirus exposure and HLA in healthy donors. A few counts support this clone. Other DNA sequences of this sample code for an identical CDR3. The PCR was carried out with 60 Vbeta primers and 13 Jbeta primers. Measured with immunoSEQ multiplex PCR; TCRdb has only the in-frame clones, and not every one. The table records about 130,000 clones, approximately 74% of them present only once. The germline V and J ends were trimmed by 1 base and 8 bases, with 21 bases remaining between them. CDR3 length equals 17 residues. CDR1 is MGHRA, CDR2 YSYEKL, per germline.

The sequencing sample was made of PBMCs. The receptor comes from a male donor in good health and CMV-seronegative. V and J are TRBV4-1 and TRBJ2-1; D is undetermined. The CDR3: CASSQVLWRSTTHEQFF. Here the CDR3 DNA reads TGCGCCAGCAGCCAAGTCTTATGGCGGTCTACGACCCATGAGCAGTTCTTC.